These 32 T cell receptor beta chains share one sample of origin, sequenced in a study of cytomegalovirus exposure and HLA in healthy donors. Profiling relied on immunoSEQ multiplex PCR, and the TCRdb table lists in-frame clones only, not all of them. The sample records 55,000 to 65,000 clones, around 90% being singletons. The specimen sequenced was PBMCs. These receptors came from a man in his late teens or twenties in good health and CMV-seronegative.

The chain couples TRBV27 to TRBJ2-2; 11 bases match TRBD2. The trim removed 7 bases at V and 0 bases at J, leaving 7 bases unmatched. CDR1 and CDR2 from the germline V gene are MNHEY and SMNVEV (reference sequence). The length of the CDR3 is 17 residues. The CDR3 is CASTLRGLAANTGELFF. DNA for the CDR3: TGTGCCAGCACCCTGAGGGGACTAGCGGCGAACACCGGGGAGCTGTTTTTT.

The chain combines TRBV27 with TRBJ1-2; 10 bases fit TRBD1. The CDR3 covers 15 residues. Trimming removed 5 bases from V and 3 bases from J; junction bases left unmatched: 6. CDR1 is MNHEY, CDR2 SMNVEV, per germline (reference sequence). CDR3 coding DNA: TGTGCCAGCAGTCTAGGACAGGGGGGACACTATGGCTACACCTTC. It translates to CASSLGQGGHYGYTF.

CDR3: CSVGTPGQFF. In DNA, the CDR3 is TGCAGCGTTGGGACTCCCGGGCAGTTCTTC. V usage is TRBV29-1 and J usage is TRBJ2-1, with a possible D match to TRBD2 (5 bases). From germline, CDR1 is SQVTM and CDR2 ANQGSEA. This CDR3 has 10 residues. Trimming took off 4 bases at V and 12 bases at J, with 10 bases between the two ends.

This clone has just one count. The gene calls are TRBV29-1 and TRBJ2-5; a possible D gene is TRBD2 (5 bases). The ends were cut back, 4 bases at V and 13 bases at J, with 7 bases in the middle. There are 8 residues in the CDR3. Germline V lookup: CDR1 SQVTM, CDR2 ANQGSEA. The CDR3 region has the DNA TGCAGCGTTGTACGGGGGTACTTC. Protein product: CSVVRGYF.

CDR3 DNA: TGTGCCAGCAGTTTCTCCCAGACAAGGCAGTTCTTC. Its translation: CASSFSQTRQFF. The rearrangement joins TRBV28 to TRBJ2-1; D not certain. The CDR3 totals 12 residues. Trimming removed 3 bases at V and 12 bases at J, with 12 bases between. Germline lookup yields CDR1 MDHEN and CDR2 SYDVKM.

The chain recombines TRBV2 with TRBJ2-1; no reliable D call. The CDR3 runs to 15 residues. The V gene lost 1 base and the J gene lost 4 bases, with 11 bases spanning the gap. CDR1 and CDR2 (germline): SNHLY, FYNNEI. This CDR3 reads CASSEGSPSYNEQFF. In DNA, the CDR3 is TGTGCCAGCAGTGAAGGTAGCCCCTCATACAATGAGCAGTTCTTC.

The V call is TRBV5-1, the J call TRBJ2-7; weak D call: TRBD2 (7 bases). CDR1 and CDR2 from the germline V gene are SGHRS and YFSETQ. The CDR3 is 15 residues long. Trimming pared 2 bases from V and 4 bases from J, leaving 16 bases between. CDR3 amino acids: CASSLGGVGEYEQYF. For the CDR3, the DNA is TGCGCCAGCAGCTTAGGGGGGGTCGGGGAGTACGAGCAGTACTTC.

The chain recombines TRBV2 with TRBJ1-1; no reliable D call. This CDR3 has 13 amino acids. Trimming cost V 5 bases and J 1 base, with 8 bases left between them. Germline assignment: CDR1 SNHLY and CDR2 FYNNEI. CDR3 residues: CASSTTQNTEAFF. CDR3 coding DNA: TGTGCCAGCAGTACCACACAGAACACTGAAGCTTTCTTT.

The chain employs TRBV6-5 and TRBJ2-7, with TRBD2 matching 8 bases. The V and J ends lost 7 bases and 1 base, in that order; junction bases with no gene match: 6. Germline V gene lookup returns CDR1 MNHEY and CDR2 SVGAGI. This CDR3 is built from 14 residues. The CDR3 DNA is TGTGCCAGCACCACCGGGGGGGATTCCTACGAGCAGTACTTC. Its translation: CASTTGGDSYEQYF.

The chain recombines TRBV4-1 with TRBJ1-4, with D unresolved. Germline assignment: CDR1 MGHRA and CDR2 YSYEKL. The V gene lost 4 bases and the J gene lost 8 bases, with 11 bases spanning the gap. The CDR3 has 13 amino acids. The DNA of the CDR3 is TGCGCCAGCAGCCTCGAAGCGGCAGAAAAACTGTTTTTT. It is translated as CASSLEAAEKLFF.

V gene TRBV30 combines with J gene TRBJ2-7; 7 bases line up with TRBD1. CDR1 is GTSNPN and CDR2 is SVGIG in the germline V gene (reference sequence). V lost 5 bases to trimming and J lost 0 bases; unmatched junction nucleotides: 7. The CDR3 covers 14 residues. The CDR3 loop reads CAWGSGTASYEQYF. Written as DNA, the CDR3 is TGTGCCTGGGGATCCGGGACAGCCTCCTACGAGCAGTACTTC.

V is TRBV19 and J is TRBJ2-2; 9 bases are a match to TRBD2. CDR1 LNHDA and CDR2 SQIVND come from the germline V gene (reference sequence). Losses at the gene ends were 3 bases for V and 0 bases for J; bases not matched to a gene: 5. This CDR3 contains 17 residues. The CDR3 here is CASSIRGLASNTGELFF. The CDR3 region has the DNA TGTGCCAGTAGTATTAGAGGACTAGCGTCGAACACCGGGGAGCTGTTTTTT.

The rearrangement joins TRBV27 to TRBJ2-1; TRBD2 agrees at 9 bases. Germline trimming cut 7 bases from V and 9 bases from J; bases unmatched to any gene: 10. CDR1 and CDR2 (germline): MNHEY, SMNVEV (reference sequence). The CDR3 has 14 residues. The DNA of the CDR3 is TGTGCCAGCAAGGGGCTAGCGGGAAAGGTTGAGCAGTTCTTC. Residues: CASKGLAGKVEQFF.

V is TRBV19 and J is TRBJ2-3; the match to TRBD2 covers 9 bases. Germline V gives CDR1 LNHDA, CDR2 SQIVND (reference sequence). The CDR3 is 16 amino acids. With 3 bases clipped from V and 6 bases from J, the junction kept 10 bases outside the gene matches. In DNA form, the CDR3 reads TGTGCCAGTAGTATGATTAGCGGGAGAGATAGGGATACGCAGTATTTT. Its translation is CASSMISGRDRDTQYF.

The rearrangement links TRBV19 to TRBJ2-5; TRBD2 is a possible D gene (6 bases). Between the trimmed V and J ends, which lost 1 base and 5 bases, there was a span of 14 bases. The CDR3 runs 15 residues. CDR1 and CDR2 from the germline V gene are LNHDA and SQIVND (reference sequence). The CDR3 sequence is CASSIGPGSGETQYF. In DNA, the CDR3 is TGTGCCAGTAGTATAGGGCCCGGGAGCGGGGAGACCCAGTACTTC.

The gene calls are TRBV6-1 and TRBJ2-7; D not certain. This CDR3 is built from 13 residues. V was pared by 8 bases and J by 3 bases, with 14 bases between. Looked up from germline, CDR1 is MNHNS and CDR2 is SASEGT. The CDR3 DNA reads as TGTGCCAGCCGACGGGTCTGGTACTACGAGCAGTACTTC. This translates into CASRRVWYYEQYF.

V and J are TRBV6-1 and TRBJ1-2; TRBD1 agrees at 8 bases. Trimming removed 7 bases from V and 8 bases from J; junction bases left unmatched: 9. Germline loops: CDR1 MNHNS, CDR2 SASEGT. This CDR3 is built from 13 residues. CDR3 in amino acids: CASTDRAGSGYTF. The CDR3 DNA reads TGTGCCAGCACGGACAGGGCAGGATCGGGCTACACCTTC.

V is TRBV27 and J is TRBJ1-3; D gene unclear. CDR3 length: 14 residues. Trimming shortened V by 3 bases and J by 8 bases, and 14 bases separated the two germline ends. Germline assignment: CDR1 MNHEY and CDR2 SMNVEV (reference sequence). Here the CDR3 reads CASSFTARQDTIYF. DNA of the CDR3: TGTGCCAGCAGTTTCACGGCCAGGCAGGACACCATATATTTT.

The V and J genes are TRBV29-1 and TRBJ1-2; TRBD1 matches at 8 bases. The J segment lost 5 bases and the V segment lost 5 bases, leaving 1 base of the junction unmatched. The CDR3 length is 11 residues. Germline V lookup: CDR1 SQVTM, CDR2 ANQGSEA. DNA for the CDR3: TGCAGCGTTTACAGGGGGTATGGCTACACCTTC. Its translation is CSVYRGYGYTF.

The chain is built from TRBV2 and TRBJ2-3; TRBD2 might be the D (7 bases). The V gene lost 6 bases and the J gene lost 3 bases, with 13 bases spanning the gap. CDR3 length equals 14 residues. Germline CDR1 is SNHLY and CDR2 is FYNNEI. DNA of the CDR3: TGTGCCAGCAGAGGGGGGGCGTCAACAGATACGCAGTATTTT. This gives the protein CASRGGASTDTQYF.

The rearrangement uses TRBV15 and TRBJ1-2; weak D call: TRBD1 (5 bases). V lost 1 base, J lost 2 bases, and 8 bases lay in between. The CDR3 sequence is 14 residues long. CDR1 and CDR2 (germline): LNHNV, YYDKDF (reference sequence). The CDR3 nucleotides are TGTGCCACCAGCAGAGGGGGGGGGAACTATGGCTACACCTTC. As protein: CATSRGGGNYGYTF.

J is TRBJ1-5 and V is TRBV2, with D maybe TRBD1 (5 bases). The CDR3 is 14 residues long. CDR1 and CDR2 from the germline V gene are SNHLY and FYNNEI. With 6 bases removed from V and 7 bases from J, the gap between germline ends came to 16 bases. CDR3 sequence reads: CASRMSGGIQPQHF. CDR3 bases: TGTGCCAGCAGAATGAGTGGGGGGATACAGCCCCAGCATTTT.

The V call is TRBV4-1, the J call TRBJ1-5; D might be TRBD1 (6 bases). The germline CDR1 and CDR2 sequences are MGHRA and YSYEKL. The CDR3 consists of 15 residues. V was cut by 0 bases and J by 4 bases, with 10 bases left in between. The CDR3 sequence is CASSQDRTDNQPQHF. DNA for the CDR3: TGCGCCAGCAGCCAAGATCGGACAGATAATCAGCCCCAGCATTTT.

This sequence joins TRBV19 and TRBJ1-1; D is undetermined. CDR1 is LNHDA and CDR2 is SQIVND in the germline V gene (reference sequence). The length of the CDR3 is 13 residues. Trimming took off 9 bases at V and 5 bases at J, with 16 bases between the two ends. The CDR3 spells CASTPREATEAFF. DNA of the CDR3: TGTGCCAGCACCCCTCGAGAGGCGACTGAAGCTTTCTTT.

The V and J genes are TRBV27 and TRBJ2-1; D is ambiguous. The CDR3 sequence is 12 residues long. Trimming shortened V by 4 bases and J by 8 bases, and 9 bases separated the two germline ends. Germline lookup yields CDR1 MNHEY and CDR2 SMNVEV (reference sequence). DNA for the CDR3: TGTGCCAGCAGTTCCTTCCTCGATGAGCAGTTCTTC. This translates into CASSSFLDEQFF.

The V gene is TRBV28, the J gene TRBJ2-7; no clear D. V was trimmed by 5 bases and J by 3 bases, leaving 11 bases between them. CDR3 length: 13 amino acids. The germline gives CDR1 MDHEN, CDR2 SYDVKM. The CDR3 spells CASSLSPYYEQYF. The CDR3 DNA sequence: TGTGCCAGCAGTCTTTCGCCCTACTACGAGCAGTACTTC.

The gene calls are TRBV21-1 and TRBJ2-1; the table calls TRBD1, which could not be checked here. TRBV21-1 is assigned pseudogene status. The CDR3 covers 13 residues. The CDR3 sequence: CASSKPPECEQFF. CDR3 in DNA: TGTGCCAGCAGCAAACCACCAGAATGTGAGCAGTTCTTC.

This clone appeared once. The genes are TRBV28 and TRBJ1-2, with TRBD1 matching over 9 bases. Unmatched junction bases numbered 4, after V lost 3 bases and J lost 8 bases. This CDR3 contains 13 residues. CDR1 and CDR2 (germline): MDHEN, SYDVKM. In DNA, the CDR3 is TGTGCCAGCAGTTTGGTACAGGGGGCCGGCTACACCTTC. Translation gives CASSLVQGAGYTF.

This clone was observed a handful of times. The chain is built from TRBV7-9 and TRBJ2-1, with no clear D. The V gene lost 4 bases and the J gene lost 9 bases, with 10 bases spanning the gap. The CDR3 length is 12 residues. CDR1 SEHNR and CDR2 FQNEAQ come from the germline V gene (reference sequence). CDR3 sequence (DNA): TGTGCCAGCAGCTCGATTCTAAGTGAGCAGTTCTTC. Protein: CASSSILSEQFF.

The chain links TRBV18 to TRBJ2-3; D perhaps matches TRBD1 (5 bases). The V gene lost 3 bases and the J gene lost 4 bases, with 17 bases spanning the gap. The V gene's germline CDR1 is KGHSH and CDR2 LQKENI. This CDR3 has 16 residues. The CDR3 DNA is TGTGCCAGCTCACCTTGGACACCAGGTGGATCAGATACGCAGTATTTT. This encodes CASSPWTPGGSDTQYF.

The chain is built from TRBV6-5 and TRBJ2-2; TRBD1 is a possible D gene (7 bases). This CDR3 is 13 amino acids long. Trimming left V 6 bases short and J 5 bases short, with 10 bases between. Germline CDR1 and CDR2: MNHEY and SVGAGI. DNA for the CDR3: TGTGCCAGCAGGCAGGGGGGTACCGGGGAGCTGTTTTTT. Protein: CASRQGGTGELFF.

The DNA of the CDR3 is TGTGCCAGCAGCTTAGGGGGACAGCCTAATGAGCAGTTCTTC. Translating gives CASSLGGQPNEQFF. This chain uses TRBV13 with TRBJ2-1; 7 nucleotides match TRBD1. Germline V gene data show CDR1 as PRHDT and CDR2 as FYEKMQ (reference sequence). With 0 bases clipped from V and 7 bases from J, the junction kept 3 bases outside the gene matches. CDR3 length: 14 residues.